This T cell receptor beta chain appears in the sequencing data of a study of T cell changes during pregnancy in multiple sclerosis. Sequencing used immunoSEQ multiplex PCR; TCRdb keeps in-frame clones, though not all of them. The table shows 37,000 or so clones, with 75% to 95% occurring only once. Trimming shortened V by 2 bases and J by 3 bases, and 11 bases separated the two germline ends. The CDR3 consists of 15 residues. Germline CDR1 is SGHNT and CDR2 is YENEEA. The chain combines TRBV11-3 with TRBJ2-1; D is undetermined. The starting material was CD4+ T cells from peripheral blood mononuclear cells, obtained in the second trimester of pregnancy. This TCR came from a female donor in good health, enrolled as a control in a pregnancy study. CDR3 sequence (DNA): TGTGCCAGCAGCTTAAGTAGTGGGCACTACAATGAGCAGTTCTTC. Amino acids: CASSLSSGHYNEQFF.